The next 22 T cell receptor beta chains were all read from a single sample in a study of circulating CD8 cells and anti-PD-1 response in melanoma. Live CD3+CD8+TCRalphabeta+ cells were sorted into four subsets by PD-1 and/or TIGIT. Each library started from around 14 ng of total RNA using the QIAseq Immune Repertoire TCR panel. TCRdb analysed the reads with MiXCR anew, one entry per CDR3 protein. The table has 510 or so distinct CDR3 sequences, around 9% seen once; the top ten hold almost 40%. The specimen was CD8+ T cells from PBMCs, collected at baseline or after one month of anti-PD-1 therapy (not recorded which). The source is a human donor with melanoma.

This clonotype rates as medium-sized (0.01 to 0.1%). This rearrangement joins TRBV4-3 to TRBJ2-7; the D is unclear. V lost 0 bases, J lost 0 bases, and 9 bases lay in between. Germline V lookup: CDR1 LGHNA, CDR2 YSLEER. The CDR3 contains 15 residues. CDR3 sequence reads: CASSQDSSLSYEQYF. For the CDR3, the DNA is TGCGCCAGCAGCCAAGATTCAAGCCTCTCCTACGAGCAGTACTTC.

By sample share, this clonotype is medium-sized. CDR3 DNA: TGTGCCAGCAGCTTAGTCGGCGGCGGGCTTCTGGAGACCCAGTACTTC. Its protein is CASSLVGGGLLETQYF. The chain uses TRBV7-2 and TRBJ2-5; TRBD2 might be the D (5 bases). The CDR3 is made up of 16 amino acids. Trimming removed 1 base at V and 5 bases at J, with 17 bases between. CDR1 is SGHTA, CDR2 FQGNSA, per germline.

Comments on this clonotype: A much bigger clone sits one base away, suggesting this may be a read error. V is TRBV4-1 and J is TRBJ2-1; 9 nucleotides line up with TRBD2. CDR1 and CDR2 (germline): MGHRA, YSYEKL. This CDR3 has 14 residues. In nucleotides, the CDR3 is TGCGCCAGCAGCCAGGCGGGGGGGCAAGATGAGCAGTCCTTC. This gives the protein CASSQAGGQDEQSF.

In this sample, this clonotype is medium-sized (0.01 to 0.1%). The V call is TRBV4-1, the J call TRBJ2-2; tentative D call: TRBD2 (6 bases). Deletions cut 0 bases from V and 5 bases from J, with 10 bases between. Germline CDR1 and CDR2: MGHRA and YSYEKL. The CDR3 contains 15 residues. The CDR3 loop reads CASSQELEGTGELFF. The CDR3 DNA reads TGCGCCAGCAGCCAAGAGTTGGAGGGGACCGGGGAGCTGTTTTTT.

Within the sample, this clonotype is medium-sized. The chain recombines TRBV4-3 with TRBJ2-7, with a possible D match to TRBD2 (6 bases). Germline V gene sequence: CDR1 LGHNA, CDR2 YSLEER. V was trimmed by 3 bases and J by 3 bases, leaving 18 bases between them. CDR3 length: 16 residues. CDR3 amino acids: CASSQSGDAGFYEQYF. CDR3 DNA sequence: TGCGCCAGCAGCCAGTCGGGGGATGCGGGGTTCTACGAGCAGTACTTC.

This clonotype is judged large. The chain joins TRBV19 to TRBJ2-1, with TRBD2 identical over 11 bases. Looked up from germline, CDR1 is LNHDA and CDR2 is SQIVND (reference sequence). The CDR3 is 14 residues long. The V segment lost 11 bases and the J segment 7 bases; nucleotides outside the gene matches: 10. The CDR3 DNA reads TGTGCCGCCGCACTAGCGGGGGCCGCTAATGAGCAGTTCTTC. This encodes CAAALAGAANEQFF.

As for this clonotype: A much larger clone is a single base away; this may be a read error. This likely comes from a read error, as the CDR3 has no conserved phenylalanine or tryptophan at its end. The CDR3 is CASGRGYEQYL. The CDR3, as DNA: TGTGCCAGCGGGAGGGGGTACGAGCAGTACCTC. J is TRBJ2-7 and V is TRBV2, with a tentative D call TRBD2 (7 bases). V was shortened by 8 bases and J by 4 bases, with 9 bases between the two germline ends. The CDR3 totals 11 residues. Germline CDR1 SNHLY, CDR2 FYNNEI.

This clonotype is medium-sized by share. The V and J genes are TRBV29-1 and TRBJ2-2, with D perhaps matching TRBD2 (6 bases). Per germline, CDR1 SQVTM and CDR2 ANQGSEA. This CDR3 contains 17 residues. Trimming took 6 bases from V and 1 from J, leaving 21 bases between them. The CDR3 sequence: CSVQPPGRGLNTGELFF. The CDR3 nucleotides read TGCAGCGTCCAACCCCCTGGTAGGGGACTGAACACCGGGGAGCTGTTTTTT.

This clonotype is medium-sized. V usage is TRBV27 and J usage is TRBJ2-1; no clear D. The CDR3 is 11 amino acids. CDR1 and CDR2 from the germline V gene are MNHEY and SMNVEV (reference sequence). V shed 3 bases and J shed 8 bases, with 5 bases lying between them. Here the CDR3 DNA reads TGTGCCAGCAGTTTCGGCTATGAGCAGTTCTTC. This gives the protein CASSFGYEQFF.

Details on this clonotype: With a much larger clone just one base away, this may be a read error. The CDR3 region has the DNA TGTGCCAGTAGTTTGCGATTGTACAATGGGCAGTTCTTC. It is translated as CASSLRLYNGQFF. V and J are TRBV19 and TRBJ2-1, with no clear D. The CDR3 length is 13 residues. Germline lookup yields CDR1 LNHDA and CDR2 SQIVND (reference sequence).

By share, this clonotype counts as medium-sized (0.01 to 0.1%). The rearrangement uses TRBV7-2 and TRBJ1-2; D is perhaps TRBD1 (6 bases). CDR1 and CDR2 (germline): SGHTA, FQGNSA. The CDR3 has 13 amino acids. With 5 bases removed from V and 7 bases from J, the gap between germline ends came to 14 bases. The CDR3 region is CASSLRGGCGYTF. CDR3 DNA sequence: TGTGCCAGCAGCCTGAGGGGGGGCTGTGGCTACACCTTC. The full variable domain, its missing parts supplied by reference TRBV7-2 and TRBJ1-2, is GAGVSQSPSNKVTEKGKDVELRCDPISGHTALYWYRQSLGQGLEFLIYFQGNSAPDKSGLPSDRFSAERTGGSVSTLTIQRTQQEDSAVYLCASSLRGGCGYTFGSGTRLTVV.

This clonotype is large in the sample. The V gene is TRBV27, the J gene TRBJ1-1; TRBD1 is a possible D gene (5 bases). In germline, CDR1 is MNHEY, CDR2 SMNVEV (reference sequence). Trimming took off 5 bases at V and 0 bases at J, with 10 bases between the two ends. CDR3 length: 14 amino acids. The CDR3 sequence is CASSLRALNTEAFF. CDR3 bases: TGTGCCAGCAGTCTCAGGGCCCTGAACACTGAAGCTTTCTTT.

This clonotype is judged medium-sized (0.01 to 0.1%). The rearrangement uses TRBV10-2 and TRBJ2-7; D gene ambiguous. The CDR3 is made up of 12 amino acids. Germline-derived CDR1 and CDR2 are WSHSY and SAAADI. V was trimmed by 8 bases and J by 2 bases, leaving 10 bases between them. The CDR3 is CASSNRPYEQYF. CDR3 coding DNA: TGCGCCAGCTCCAACAGACCCTACGAGCAGTACTTC.

This clonotype qualifies as large. The chain links TRBV28 to TRBJ1-5; TRBD1 might be the D (6 bases). The V end lost 1 base, the J end lost 4 bases, and 17 bases lay between the germline ends. This CDR3 has 17 residues. Germline V gives CDR1 MDHEN, CDR2 SYDVKM. CDR3 amino acids: CASSLLNRVVSNQPQHF. CDR3 in DNA: TGTGCCAGCAGTTTATTGAACAGGGTGGTTAGTAATCAGCCCCAGCATTTT.

In this sample, this clonotype is medium-sized. This rearrangement joins TRBV24-1 to TRBJ2-2; D could derive from TRBD1 or TRBD2 (5 bases each). CDR1 and CDR2 (germline): KGHDR, SFDVKD. The CDR3 covers 15 residues. V dropped 0 bases and J dropped 1 base, with 5 bases sitting between them. CDR3 sequence: CATSDLGGNTGELFF. DNA for the CDR3: TGTGCCACCAGTGATTTGGGGGGGAACACCGGGGAGCTGTTTTTT.

This clonotype was seen a few times. The gene calls are TRBV5-4 and TRBJ2-1; 8 nucleotides match TRBD1. The CDR3 consists of 15 residues. Germline V gene data show CDR1 as SGHNT and CDR2 as YYREEE (reference sequence). V dropped 0 bases and J dropped 10; count of bases not matched to a gene: 9. CDR3 loop: CASSLAGQGRDEQFF. The CDR3 nucleotides are TGTGCCAGCAGCTTGGCTGGACAGGGTCGGGACGAGCAGTTCTTC.

In its sample, this clonotype is large. The rearrangement uses TRBV7-2 and TRBJ2-7, with D maybe TRBD2 (6 bases). V lost 4 bases to trimming and J lost 2 bases, with 24 bases between them. This CDR3 comprises 18 residues. Germline CDR1 SGHTA, CDR2 FQGNSA. As DNA, the CDR3 is TGTGCCAGCAGCTCCACCGTACCTAGACTAGACAAAACCTACGAGCAGTACTTC. This encodes CASSSTVPRLDKTYEQYF.

Remarks on this clonotype: A single base separates this from a much larger clone, so it may be a read error. The chain combines TRBV4-1 with TRBJ2-5; D gene ambiguous. The V gene's germline CDR1 is MGHRA and CDR2 YSYEKL. CDR3 length: 15 amino acids. V lost 0 bases and J lost 7, with 15 bases in between. CDR3 DNA sequence: TGCGCCAGCAGCCAAGAGACAAGGGCCTTAGGGACCCAGTACTTC. Translation gives CASSQETRALGTQYF.

With regard to this clonotype: A read error is likely here: a far larger clone is one base away. The genes are TRBV20-1 and TRBJ2-5; D might be TRBD1 (6 bases). The J call could be wrong; TRBJ2-7 is a better fit for the DNA end. This CDR3 region has 14 residues. Germline V gives CDR1 DFQATT, CDR2 SNEGSKA (reference sequence). The DNA for the CDR3 is TGCAGTGCTGACCCGTCGGACAGTCCCTACGAGCAGTACTTC. Its protein is CSADPSDSPYEQYF.

The table lists this clonotype with a few counts. One junction end does not reproduce the germline sequence, and a read error may be involved. The chain couples TRBV24-1 to TRBJ2-1, with 7 bases that match TRBD1. Looked up from germline, CDR1 is KGHDR and CDR2 is SFDVKD. The CDR3 is made up of 15 amino acids. The CDR3 loop reads CATSDCRDRYSEQFF. As DNA, the CDR3 is TGTGCCACCAGTGATTGCCGGGACAGATACAGTGAGCAGTTCTTC.

In the case of this clonotype: This clone may be a read error of a much larger clone one base away. V and J are TRBV2 and TRBJ1-1; 8 positions agree with TRBD1. The CDR3 length is 16 residues. CDR1 and CDR2 (germline): SNHLY, FYNNEI. The CDR3 sequence: CSSRKSLDRGGTEAFF. The CDR3 nucleotides are TGTTCCAGCAGGAAGTCTCTCGACAGGGGAGGCACTGAAGCTTTCTTT.

This clonotype rates as large. The V gene is TRBV27, the J gene TRBJ2-1; D is uncertain. Trimming left V 3 bases short and J 2 bases short, with 8 bases between. Per germline, CDR1 MNHEY and CDR2 SMNVEV (reference sequence). CDR3 length: 14 amino acids. The DNA of the CDR3 is TGTGCCAGCAGTTTCCTGACACCCTACAATGAGCAGTTCTTC. It yields the protein CASSFLTPYNEQFF.